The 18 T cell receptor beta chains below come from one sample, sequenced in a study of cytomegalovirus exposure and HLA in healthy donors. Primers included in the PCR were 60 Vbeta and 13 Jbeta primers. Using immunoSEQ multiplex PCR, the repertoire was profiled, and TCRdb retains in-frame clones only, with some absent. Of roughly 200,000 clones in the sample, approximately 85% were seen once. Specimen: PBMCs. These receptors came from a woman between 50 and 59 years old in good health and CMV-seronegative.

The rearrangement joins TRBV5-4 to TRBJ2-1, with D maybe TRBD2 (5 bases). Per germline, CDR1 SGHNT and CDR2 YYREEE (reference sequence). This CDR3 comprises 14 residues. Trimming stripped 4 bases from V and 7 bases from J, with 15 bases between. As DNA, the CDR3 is TGTGCCAGCAGCCCCCGCGGAGGCGTGAATGAGCAGTTCTTC. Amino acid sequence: CASSPRGGVNEQFF. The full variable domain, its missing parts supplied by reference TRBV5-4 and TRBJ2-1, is ETGVTQSPTHLIKTRGQQVTLRCSSQSGHNTVSWYQQALGQGPQFIFQYYREEENGRGNFPPRFSGLQFPNYSSELNVNALELDDSALYLCASSPRGGVNEQFFGPGTRLTVL.

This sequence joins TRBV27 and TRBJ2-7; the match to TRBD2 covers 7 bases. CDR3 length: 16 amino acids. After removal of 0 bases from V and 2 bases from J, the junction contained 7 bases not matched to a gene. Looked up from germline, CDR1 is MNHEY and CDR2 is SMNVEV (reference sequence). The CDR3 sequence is CASSLSGAGDPYEQYF. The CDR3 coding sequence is TGTGCCAGCAGTTTATCTGGGGCGGGAGACCCCTACGAGCAGTACTTC.

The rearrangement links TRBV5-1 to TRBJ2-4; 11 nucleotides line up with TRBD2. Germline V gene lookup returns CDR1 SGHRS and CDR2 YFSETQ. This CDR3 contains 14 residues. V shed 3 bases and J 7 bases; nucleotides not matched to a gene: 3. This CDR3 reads CASSSWTSGNIQYF. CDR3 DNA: TGCGCCAGCAGCTCCTGGACTAGCGGGAACATTCAGTACTTC.

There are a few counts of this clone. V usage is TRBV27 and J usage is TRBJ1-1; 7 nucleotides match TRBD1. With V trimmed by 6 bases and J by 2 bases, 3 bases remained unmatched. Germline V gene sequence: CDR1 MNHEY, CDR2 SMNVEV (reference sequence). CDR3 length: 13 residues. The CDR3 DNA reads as TGTGCCAGCAGCTGGGACAGCAACACTGAAGCTTTCTTT. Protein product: CASSWDSNTEAFF.

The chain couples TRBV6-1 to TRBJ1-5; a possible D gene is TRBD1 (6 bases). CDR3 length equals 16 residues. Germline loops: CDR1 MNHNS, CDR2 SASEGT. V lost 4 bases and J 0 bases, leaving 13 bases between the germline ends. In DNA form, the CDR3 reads TGTGCCAGCAGTGTACAGGGCCCCTATAGCAATCAGCCCCAGCATTTT. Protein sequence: CASSVQGPYSNQPQHF.

The CDR3 sequence: CASSPGLADLLVTDTQYF. In DNA, the CDR3 is TGCGCCAGCAGCCCCGGACTAGCGGACCTCCTGGTCACAGATACGCAGTATTTT. This chain connects TRBV5-1 to TRBJ2-3, with 10 bases lining up with TRBD2. CDR1 is SGHRS and CDR2 is YFSETQ in the germline V gene. This CDR3 contains 18 residues. The J segment lost 2 bases and the V segment lost 4 bases, leaving 13 bases of the junction unmatched.

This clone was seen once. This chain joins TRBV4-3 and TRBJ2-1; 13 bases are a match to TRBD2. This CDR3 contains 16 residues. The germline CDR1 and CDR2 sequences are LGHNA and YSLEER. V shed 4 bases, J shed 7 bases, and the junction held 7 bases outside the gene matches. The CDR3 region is CASSPGLAGVWNEQFF. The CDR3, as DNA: TGCGCCAGCAGCCCTGGACTAGCGGGAGTATGGAATGAGCAGTTCTTC.

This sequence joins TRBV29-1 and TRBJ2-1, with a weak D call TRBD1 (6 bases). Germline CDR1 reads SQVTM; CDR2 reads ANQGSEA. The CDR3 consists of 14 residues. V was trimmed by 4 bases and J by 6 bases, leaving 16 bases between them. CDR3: CSVVRGNSGNEQFF. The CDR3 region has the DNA TGCAGCGTTGTCAGGGGAAATTCAGGCAATGAGCAGTTCTTC.

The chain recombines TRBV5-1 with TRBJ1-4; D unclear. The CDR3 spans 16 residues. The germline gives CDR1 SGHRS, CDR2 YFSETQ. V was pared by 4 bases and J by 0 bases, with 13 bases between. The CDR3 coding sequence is TGCGCCAGCAGCCCGGGTCGTCTTGCAACTAATGAAAAACTGTTTTTT. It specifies CASSPGRLATNEKLFF.

CDR3 DNA sequence: TGTGCCAGCAGCCGGGCAGGGGGGACTAATCAGCCCCAGCATTTT. Its protein product is CASSRAGGTNQPQHF. V is TRBV7-9 and J is TRBJ1-5; 7 bases agree with TRBD1. This CDR3 region has 15 residues. Germline loops: CDR1 SEHNR, CDR2 FQNEAQ (reference sequence). V shed 5 bases, J shed 4 bases, and the junction held 8 bases outside the gene matches. Drawing the rest from reference TRBV7-9 and TRBJ1-5, the complete variable domain is DTGVSQNPRHKITKRGQNVTFRCDPISEHNRLYWYRQTLGQGPEFLTYFQNEAQLEKSRLLSDRFSAERPKGSFSTLEIQRTEQGDSAMYLCASSRAGGTNQPQHFGDGTRLSIL.

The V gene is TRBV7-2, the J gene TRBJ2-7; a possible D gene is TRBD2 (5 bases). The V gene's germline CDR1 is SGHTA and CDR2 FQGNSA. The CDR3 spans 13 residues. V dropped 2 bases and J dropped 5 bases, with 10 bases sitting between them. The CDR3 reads CASSLIGSHEQYF. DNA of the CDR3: TGTGCCAGCAGCTTAATTGGGAGCCACGAGCAGTACTTC.

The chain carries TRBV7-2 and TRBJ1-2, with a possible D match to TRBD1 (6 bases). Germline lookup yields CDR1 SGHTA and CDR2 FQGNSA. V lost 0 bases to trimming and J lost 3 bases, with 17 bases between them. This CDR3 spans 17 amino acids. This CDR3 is CASSLAGRGTSYYGYTF. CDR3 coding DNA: TGTGCCAGCAGCTTAGCGGGAAGAGGGACAAGTTACTATGGCTACACCTTC.

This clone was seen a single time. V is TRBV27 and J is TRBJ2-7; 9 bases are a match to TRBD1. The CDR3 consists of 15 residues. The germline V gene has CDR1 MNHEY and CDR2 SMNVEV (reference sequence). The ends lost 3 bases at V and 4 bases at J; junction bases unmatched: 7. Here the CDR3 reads CASSFTGGSLYEQYF. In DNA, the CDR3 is TGTGCCAGCAGTTTCACAGGGGGCTCCCTGTACGAGCAGTACTTC.

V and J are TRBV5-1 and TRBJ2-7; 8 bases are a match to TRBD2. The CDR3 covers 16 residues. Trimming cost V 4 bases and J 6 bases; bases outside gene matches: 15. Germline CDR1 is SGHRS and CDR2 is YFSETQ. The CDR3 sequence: CASSPEGSGSSPEQYF. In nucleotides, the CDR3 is TGCGCCAGCAGCCCCGAGGGGAGCGGGAGTTCTCCCGAGCAGTACTTC.

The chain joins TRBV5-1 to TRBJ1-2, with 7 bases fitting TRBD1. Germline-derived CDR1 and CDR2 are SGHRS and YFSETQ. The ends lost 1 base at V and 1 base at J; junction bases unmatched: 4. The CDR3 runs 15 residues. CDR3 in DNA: TGCGCCAGCAGCTTGACCACAGGGGTTAACTATGGCTACACCTTC. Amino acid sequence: CASSLTTGVNYGYTF.

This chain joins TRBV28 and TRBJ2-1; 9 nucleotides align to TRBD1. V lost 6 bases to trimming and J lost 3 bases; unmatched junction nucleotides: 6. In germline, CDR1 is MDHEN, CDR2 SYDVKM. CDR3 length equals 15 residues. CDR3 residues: CASRGTGQFYNEQFF. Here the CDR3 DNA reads TGTGCCAGCAGGGGGACAGGGCAATTCTACAATGAGCAGTTCTTC.

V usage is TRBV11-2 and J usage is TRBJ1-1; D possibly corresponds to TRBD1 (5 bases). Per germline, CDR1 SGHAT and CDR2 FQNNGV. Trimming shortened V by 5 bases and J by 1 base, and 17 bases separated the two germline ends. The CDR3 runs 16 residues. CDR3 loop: CASSPTRGVPNTEAFF. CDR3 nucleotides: TGTGCCAGCAGCCCTACTCGGGGGGTACCGAACACTGAAGCTTTCTTT.

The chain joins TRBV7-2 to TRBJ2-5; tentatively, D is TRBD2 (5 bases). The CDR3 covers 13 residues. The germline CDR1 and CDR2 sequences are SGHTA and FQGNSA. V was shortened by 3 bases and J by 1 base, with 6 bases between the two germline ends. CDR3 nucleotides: TGTGCCAGCAGCTTTAGCGTCCAAGAGACCCAGTACTTC. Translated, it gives CASSFSVQETQYF.